This T cell receptor beta chain was captured in a study of OX40 agonist ivuxolimab in advanced cancers. The assay was immunoSEQ multiplex PCR, and TCRdb's table has in-frame clones only and misses some. Of 90,000 to 130,000 clones detected, more than 85% appear once; the ten largest clones hold over 0.6%. Germline V CDR1 and CDR2: KGHSH, LQKENI. V dropped 3 bases and J dropped 5; count of bases not matched to a gene: 6. The CDR3 totals 17 residues. Autoimmune disease history or systemic immunosuppression led to patient exclusion. The specimen was CD4+ or CD8+ T cells sorted from blood, collected in a trial of the OX40 agonist ivuxolimab. This TCR was recovered from an adult with an advanced solid tumor such as melanoma, head and neck, liver or kidney cancer. The chain couples TRBV18 to TRBJ2-2; 13 bases map to TRBD2. The CDR3 DNA sequence: TGTGCCAGCTCACCCCGCGGGACTAGCGGGGAAACCGGGGAGCTGTTTTTT. This sequence encodes CASSPRGTSGETGELFF.